The following is a T cell receptor beta chain sequence with its context. Its antigen is as yet unknown. Sequencing was performed with immunoSEQ multiplex PCR; in TCRdb, only in-frame clones are kept and a portion is missing. Among tens of thousands of clones listed, about 74% were seen once. The data originate from a study of T cell responses to AZD1222 COVID-19 vaccine. The study, taken as a whole, reports: Increases in Spike-specific TCR breadth and depth were seen after two AZD1222 doses.

Germline-derived CDR1 and CDR2 are LNHDA and SQIVND (reference sequence). V was pared by 8 bases and J by 1 base, with 27 bases between. This CDR3 has 19 amino acids. Source: peripheral blood, taken on day 0 of AZD1222 vaccination. The sequence was obtained from an adult in good health. The V call is TRBV19, the J call TRBJ2-1; the D gene is possibly TRBD2 (7 bases). The CDR3 DNA is TGTGCCAGTGGAAAGACAGTACATATGGGGAGGGGGTCCTACAATGAGCAGTTCTTC. Residues: CASGKTVHMGRGSYNEQFF.